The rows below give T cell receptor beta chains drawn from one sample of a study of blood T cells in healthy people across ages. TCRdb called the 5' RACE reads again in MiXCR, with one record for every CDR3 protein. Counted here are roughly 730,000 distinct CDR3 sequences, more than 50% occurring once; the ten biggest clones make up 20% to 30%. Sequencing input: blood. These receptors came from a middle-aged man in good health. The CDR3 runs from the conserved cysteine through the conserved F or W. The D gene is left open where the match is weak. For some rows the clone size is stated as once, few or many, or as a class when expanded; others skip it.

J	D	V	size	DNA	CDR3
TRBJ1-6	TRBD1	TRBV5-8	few	TGTGCCAGCAGCTTGGGACAGGGGTCGGATTCACCCCTCCACTTT	CASSLGQGSDSPLHF
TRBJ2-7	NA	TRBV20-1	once	TGCAGTGCTAGAGATCTAGAGGGGACCTGCGAGCAGTACTTC	CSARDLEGTCEQYF
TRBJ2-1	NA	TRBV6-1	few	TGTGCCAGCAGTGTTGTCGGGGACGATGAGCAGTTCTTC	CASSVVGDDEQFF
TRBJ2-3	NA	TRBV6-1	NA	TGTGCCAGCTCCGGGTCCACAGATACGCAGTATTTT	CASSGSTDTQYF
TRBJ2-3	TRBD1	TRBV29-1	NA	TGCAGCGTTGAAGATTGGGACAGGGGGGGAGATACGCAGTATTTT	CSVEDWDRGGDTQYF
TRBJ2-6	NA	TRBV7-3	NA	TGTGCCAGCAGCTTAAGGGCTGGCGAGGGGTACTCTGGGGCCAACGTCCTGACTTTC	CASSLRAGEGYSGANVLTF
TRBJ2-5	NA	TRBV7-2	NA	TGTGCCAGCAGCCCTGGACATAGTCAAGAGACCCAGTACTTC	CASSPGHSQETQYF
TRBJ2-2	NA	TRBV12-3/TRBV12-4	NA	TGTGCCAGCAGTAGGTGGGGCGGGGAGCTGTTTTTT	CASSRWGGELFF
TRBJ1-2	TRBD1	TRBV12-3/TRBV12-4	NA	TGTGCCAGCAGTATCGCCGGGACAGCCTATGGCTACACCTTC	CASSIAGTAYGYTF
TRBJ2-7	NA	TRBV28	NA	TGTGCCAGCTTTCAAAACTACGAGCAGTACTTC	CASFQNYEQYF
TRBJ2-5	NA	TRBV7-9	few	TGTGCCAGCAGCCCACGGGGGGCACCCTTACAAGAGACCCAGTACTTC	CASSPRGAPLQETQYF
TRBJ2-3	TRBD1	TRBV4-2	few	TGTGCCAGCAGCGACCTAGGGGACAGGAGCACAGATACGCAGTATTTT	CASSDLGDRSTDTQYF
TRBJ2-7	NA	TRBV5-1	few	TGCGCCAGCCCACACAACGAGCAGTACTTC	CASPHNEQYF
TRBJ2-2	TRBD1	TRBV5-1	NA	TGCGCCAGCAGCACTACAGGGGCATTTCCCACCGGGGAGCTGTTTTTT	CASSTTGAFPTGELFF
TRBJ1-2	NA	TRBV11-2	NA	TGTGCCAGCAGCCCCCGCCCCAGGGATTCGGACTATGGCTACACCTTC	CASSPRPRDSDYGYTF
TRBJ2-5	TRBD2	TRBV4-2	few	TGTGCCAGCACTTCGGGGAGTAGCGGGGGAAAAGAGACCCAGTACTTC	CASTSGSSGGKETQYF
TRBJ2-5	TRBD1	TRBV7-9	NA	TGTGCCAGCAGCACTACCTCCGGGACAGGGGAAGAGACCCAGTACTTC	CASSTTSGTGEETQYF
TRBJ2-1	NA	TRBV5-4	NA	TGTGCCAGCACCCAGGAGGCAGGGGAGAATGAGCAGTTCTTC	CASTQEAGENEQFF
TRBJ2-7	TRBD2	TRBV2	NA	TGTGCCAGCAGTAGTACGGGAGGGTCACGCTACGAGCAGTACTTC	CASSSTGGSRYEQYF
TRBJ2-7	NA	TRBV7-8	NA	TGTGCCAGCAGCCCGGGACGGCTCGTGAGGTCCGAGCAGTACTTC	CASSPGRLVRSEQYF
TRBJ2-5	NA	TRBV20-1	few	TGCAGTGCTAGAGATTTAATGGGTGTTCAGCAGCCTGGGTTTGTCCAGTACTTC	CSARDLMGVQQPGFVQYF
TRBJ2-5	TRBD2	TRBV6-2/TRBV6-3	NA	TGTGCCAGCAGTTACCGGACTAGCGGGACGCAAGAGACCCAGTACTTC	CASSYRTSGTQETQYF
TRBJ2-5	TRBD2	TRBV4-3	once	TGCGCCAGCAGCCGCGGGACTATGCAACGGGAGACCCAGTACTTC	CASSRGTMQRETQYF
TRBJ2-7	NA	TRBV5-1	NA	TGCGCCAGCAGCTTGGTGTCAGGTTCCTACGAGCAGTACTTC	CASSLVSGSYEQYF
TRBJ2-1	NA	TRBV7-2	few	TGTGCCAGCAGCTTCTCAGTAGCCTACAATGAGCAGTTCTTC	CASSFSVAYNEQFF
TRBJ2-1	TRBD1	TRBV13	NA	TGTGCCAGCAGCTCTACCGGACAGGGGAAGGATTATGAGCAGTTCTTC	CASSSTGQGKDYEQFF
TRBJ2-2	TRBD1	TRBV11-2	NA	TGTGCCAGCAGCCTCGACAGGGGCCGGGAGCTGTTTTTT	CASSLDRGRELFF
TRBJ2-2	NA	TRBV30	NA	TGTGCCTGGAGTGTAGTAGGGACGTACGCCGGGGAGCTGTTTTTT	CAWSVVGTYAGELFF
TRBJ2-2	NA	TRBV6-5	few	TGTGCCAGCAGCCCCCTCCCCGGGGAGCTGTTTTTT	CASSPLPGELFF
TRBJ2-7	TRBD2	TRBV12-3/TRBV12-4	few	TGTGCCAGCAGACATGGGAGGGCCAGCGGGAGTATCTACGAGCAGTACTTC	CASRHGRASGSIYEQYF
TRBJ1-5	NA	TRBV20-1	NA	TGCAGTGCTAGGGCCGGGACGCCGGACAATCAGCCCCAGCATTTT	CSARAGTPDNQPQHF
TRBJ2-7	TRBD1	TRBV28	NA	TGTGCCAGCAGCCAGCATGGGACAGGAACCTACGAGCAGTACTTC	CASSQHGTGTYEQYF
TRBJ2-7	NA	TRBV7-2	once	TGTGCCAACAGCCCCGGGGGCGGCACTACCTACGAGCAGTACTTC	CANSPGGGTTYEQYF
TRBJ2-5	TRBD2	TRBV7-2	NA	TGTGCCAGCAGCTTAGGGACTAGCGTCGAGACCCAGTACTTC	CASSLGTSVETQYF
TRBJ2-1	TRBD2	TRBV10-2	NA	TGCGCCAGCAGTGAACCGGGACTAGGTGACAATGAGCAGTTCTTC	CASSEPGLGDNEQFF
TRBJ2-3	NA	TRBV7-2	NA	TGTGCCAGCAGCTTAGGACCGCGGGGCGCTAGCACAGATACGCAGTATTTT	CASSLGPRGASTDTQYF
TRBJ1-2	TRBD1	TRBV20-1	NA	TGCAGTGCTAGCAAGACAGGGCCTAACTATGGCTACACCTTC	CSASKTGPNYGYTF
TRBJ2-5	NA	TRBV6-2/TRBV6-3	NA	TGTGCCAGCAGCCACGCCCCCAGGGGAGAGGAGTCCCAGTACTTC	CASSHAPRGEESQYF
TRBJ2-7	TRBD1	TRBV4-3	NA	TGCGCCAGCAGCCAAGGACAGGGGAATTTCTACGAGCAGTACTTC	CASSQGQGNFYEQYF
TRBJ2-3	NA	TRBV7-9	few	TGTGCCAGCAATTACCCGGGACTCAGCACAGATACGCAGTATTTT	CASNYPGLSTDTQYF
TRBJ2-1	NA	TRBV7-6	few	TGTGCCAGCAGCTTAAACTGGGACGGGGATGAGCAGTTCTTC	CASSLNWDGDEQFF